These 8 T cell receptor beta chains came from one sample sequenced in a study of early T cells in non-severe SARS-CoV-2 infection. TCRdb called the 5' RACE reads again in MiXCR, with one record for every CDR3 protein. The sample has tens of thousands of distinct CDR3 sequences; around 9.7% are singletons. The sample was whole blood. These receptor sequences come from an adult who was a healthcare worker with PCR-confirmed SARS-CoV-2 infection or an uninfected control (not recorded which).

The V and J genes are TRBV3-1 and TRBJ2-7, with D unclear. Germline values: CDR1 LGHDT, CDR2 YNNKEL (reference sequence). V lost 4 bases to trimming and J lost 6 bases, with 13 bases between them. This CDR3 is 13 amino acids long. The CDR3 DNA reads as TGTGCCAGCAGCCCCGGGCCCCCGGGCGAGCAGTACTTC. Amino acid sequence: CASSPGPPGEQYF.

The chain joins TRBV3-1 to TRBJ2-2; no clear D gene. This CDR3 is built from 12 residues. V shed 8 bases and J shed 9 bases, with 13 bases lying between them. Per germline, CDR1 LGHDT and CDR2 YNNKEL (reference sequence). The CDR3 DNA sequence: TGTGCCAGCGGAACCGGTCCCCGGGAGCTGTTTTTT. This encodes CASGTGPRELFF.

At least ten counts were recorded for this clonotype. V and J are TRBV12-3 or TRBV12-4 and TRBJ1-2, with D unresolved. V lost 3 bases to trimming and J lost 8 bases, with 10 bases between them. This CDR3 is 12 amino acids long. This chain's CDR3 is CASSLSAGGYTF. The CDR3 nucleotides read TGTGCCAGCAGTTTGTCGGCCGGGGGCTACACCTTC.

The gene calls are TRBV20-1 and TRBJ1-1; D gene ambiguous. From germline, CDR1 is DFQATT and CDR2 SNEGSKA (reference sequence). The CDR3 runs to 13 residues. V gave up 5 bases and J gave up 7 bases, with 17 bases separating them. The CDR3 DNA sequence: TGCAGTGCTCACCCCGACGGGGTCAGTGAAGCTTTCTTT. Translation: CSAHPDGVSEAFF.

A few counts support this clonotype. CDR3 nucleotides: TGTGCCAGCAGCACTAGCGCACAAGAGACCCAGTACTTC. Its protein product is CASSTSAQETQYF. The chain has TRBV7-8 and TRBJ2-5; the match to TRBD2 covers 7 bases. After removal of 5 bases from V and 2 bases from J, the junction contained 2 bases not matched to a gene. Per the germline V gene, CDR1 is SGHVS and CDR2 is FQNEAQ. This CDR3 region has 13 residues.

The gene calls are TRBV4-1 and TRBJ2-7, with 13 bases lining up with TRBD2. The junction had 3 bases not matched to a gene; V was cut back by 1 base and J by 6 bases. CDR3 size: 15 residues. Per the germline V gene, CDR1 is MGHRA and CDR2 is YSYEKL. The CDR3 bases are TGCGCCAGCAGCCAAGTGGGGACTAGCGGGGTCGAGCAGTACTTC. Its translation is CASSQVGTSGVEQYF.

The chain recombines TRBV18 with TRBJ1-2; 7 bases are a match to TRBD1. V gave up 6 bases and J gave up 11 bases; unmatched junction bases: 18. The CDR3 is 15 residues long. Germline V gene sequence: CDR1 KGHSH, CDR2 LQKENI. The CDR3 DNA follows: TGTGCCAGCTCCCCCCAAACGCGGGACAGCCCAAGTTACACCTTC. Translating gives CASSPQTRDSPSYTF.

This clonotype has more than one count but fewer than ten. The chain recombines TRBV10-1 with TRBJ1-6, with D perhaps matching TRBD1 (6 bases). V was cut by 9 bases and J by 2 bases, with 17 bases left in between. Germline assignment: CDR1 WNHNN and CDR2 SYGVQD (reference sequence). This CDR3 spans 16 amino acids. CDR3 sequence: CARKPSRGPYNSPLHF. The CDR3 DNA reads as TGCGCCAGGAAACCAAGCAGGGGACCCTATAATTCACCCCTCCACTTT.